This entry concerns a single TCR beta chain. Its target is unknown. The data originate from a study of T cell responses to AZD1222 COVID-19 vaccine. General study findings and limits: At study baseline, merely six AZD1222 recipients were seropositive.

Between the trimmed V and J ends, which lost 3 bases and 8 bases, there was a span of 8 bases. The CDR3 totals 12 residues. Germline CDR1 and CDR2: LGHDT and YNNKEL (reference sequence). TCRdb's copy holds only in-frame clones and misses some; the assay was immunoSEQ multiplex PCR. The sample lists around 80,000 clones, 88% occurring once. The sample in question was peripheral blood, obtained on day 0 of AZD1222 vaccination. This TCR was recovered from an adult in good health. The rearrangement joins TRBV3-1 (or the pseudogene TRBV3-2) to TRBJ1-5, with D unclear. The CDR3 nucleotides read TGTGCCAGCAGCCAGTCCCGAGAGCCCCAGCATTTT. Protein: CASSQSREPQHF.